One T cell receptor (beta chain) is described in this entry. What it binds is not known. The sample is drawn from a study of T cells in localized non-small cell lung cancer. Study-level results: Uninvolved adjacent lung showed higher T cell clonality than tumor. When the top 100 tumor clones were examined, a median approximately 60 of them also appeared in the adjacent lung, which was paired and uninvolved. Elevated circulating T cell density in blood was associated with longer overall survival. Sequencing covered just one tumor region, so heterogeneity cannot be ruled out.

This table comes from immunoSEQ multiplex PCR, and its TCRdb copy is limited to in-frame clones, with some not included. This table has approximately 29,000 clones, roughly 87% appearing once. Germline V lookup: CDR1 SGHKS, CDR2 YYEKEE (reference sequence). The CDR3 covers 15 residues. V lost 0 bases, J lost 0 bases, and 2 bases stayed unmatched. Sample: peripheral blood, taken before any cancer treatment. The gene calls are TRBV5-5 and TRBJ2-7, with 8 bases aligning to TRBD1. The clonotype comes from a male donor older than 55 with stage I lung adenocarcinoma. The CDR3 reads CASSLEGQASYEQYF. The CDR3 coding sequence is TGTGCCAGCAGCTTGGAGGGACAGGCCTCCTACGAGCAGTACTTC.